The clone carrying this T cell receptor (beta chain) was observed at least ten times. TCRdb redid the calling of the RT-PCR reads with MiXCR, one entry per CDR3 protein. Of approximately 480,000 distinct CDR3 sequences in the sample, roughly 11% were seen once. Germline V lookup: CDR1 SQVTM, CDR2 ANQGSEA. The CDR3 spans 17 residues. With 6 bases clipped from V and 2 bases from J, the junction kept 13 bases outside the gene matches. This sample was included in a study of response to subunit inactivated influenza vaccine. The receptor was isolated from a man aged 50 or older who received an inactivated influenza vaccine. The V and J genes are TRBV29-1 and TRBJ2-1; 10 nucleotides match TRBD2. This material consisted of PBMCs from blood, taken roughly 45 days after vaccination. The CDR3 coding sequence is TGCAGCGTGCCCGGGCTAGCGGGAGACGGGGCCTACAATGAGCAGTTCTTC. As protein: CSVPGLAGDGAYNEQFF.